Below, 4 T cell receptor beta chains from the same sample are listed, as sequenced in a study of CD8 T cells in Susac syndrome. The RNA, about 0.45 to 1 ug, was put through reverse transcription using random hexamers. A single record per CDR3 protein comes from TCRdb applying MiXCR to the immunoSEQ multiplex PCR reads. The top ten clones hold around 0.21% of a sample with about 18,000 distinct CDR3 sequences, around 95% of them seen once. The sample taken for sequencing was CD8+ T cells from PBMCs. These receptors all stem from a human donor in good health.

The chain joins TRBV6-2 or TRBV6-3 to TRBJ2-1, with 15 positions matching TRBD2. Germline V gene sequence: CDR1 MNHEY, CDR2 SVGEGT. V was clipped by 7 bases and J by 6 bases; unmatched bases: 7. The CDR3 length is 16 residues. The CDR3 nucleotides are TGTGCCAGCACCCCCGGGACTAGCGGGAGGTCCAATGAGCAGTTCTTC. Protein product: CASTPGTSGRSNEQFF.

This chain joins TRBV7-9 and TRBJ1-1, with D unclear. The CDR3 sequence is 12 residues long. Looked up from germline, CDR1 is SEHNR and CDR2 is FQNEAQ (reference sequence). Trimming removed 7 bases from V and 6 bases from J, with 12 bases in between. CDR3 sequence reads: CASTINDAEAFF. CDR3 nucleotide sequence: TGTGCCAGCACCATAAATGACGCTGAAGCTTTCTTT.

This clonotype occurred once. The genes are TRBV28 and TRBJ1-5; no clear D gene. Trimming took off 6 bases at V and 0 bases at J, with 9 bases between the two ends. The CDR3 covers 14 residues. Germline V CDR1 and CDR2: MDHEN, SYDVKM. In DNA, the CDR3 is TGTGCCAGCAGAACCCATTATAGCAATCAGCCCCAGCATTTT. It translates to CASRTHYSNQPQHF.

The V and J genes are TRBV6-5 and TRBJ1-1, with 7 bases identical to TRBD1. Germline V gene sequence: CDR1 MNHEY, CDR2 SVGAGI. The CDR3 runs to 17 residues. Trimming took 2 bases from V and 3 from J; bases not matched to a gene: 12. CDR3 sequence reads: CASSYEDRNGLYTEAFF. The CDR3 DNA follows: TGTGCCAGCAGTTACGAGGACAGGAACGGACTGTACACTGAAGCTTTCTTT.